What follows are 31 T cell receptor beta chains derived from one specimen sequenced in a study of technical replicates of blood from several donors. Assay: immunoSEQ multiplex PCR; the TCRdb copy retains only in-frame clones and omits some. This repertoire shows over 70,000 clones, about 94% found once; its top ten account for approximately 0.4%. Sequenced: T cells isolated from PBMCs. Every receptor here comes from a human donor in good health.

V usage is TRBV4-3 and J usage is TRBJ2-7; tentative D call: TRBD1 (7 bases). The CDR3 totals 17 residues. Germline V lookup: CDR1 LGHNA, CDR2 YSLEER. Trimming stripped 0 bases from V and 0 bases from J, with 15 bases between. CDR3 loop: CASSQEIAAGGSYEQYF. Written as DNA, the CDR3 is TGCGCCAGCAGCCAAGAAATAGCGGCAGGGGGCTCCTACGAGCAGTACTTC.

The chain recombines TRBV7-2 with TRBJ1-5; 7 bases are a match to TRBD1. CDR1 SGHTA and CDR2 FQGNSA come from the germline V gene. V lost 3 bases to trimming and J lost 4 bases; unmatched junction nucleotides: 6. The CDR3 has 15 amino acids. CDR3 sequence (DNA): TGTGCCAGCAGCTTGTTCCGGGACAGTAATCAGCCCCAGCATTTT. Translating gives CASSLFRDSNQPQHF.

This chain connects TRBV28 to TRBJ2-7; the match to TRBD2 covers 9 bases. The CDR3 is made up of 17 amino acids. V shed 2 bases, J shed 2 bases, and the junction held 10 bases outside the gene matches. The germline V gene has CDR1 MDHEN and CDR2 SYDVKM. In DNA form, the CDR3 reads TGTGCCAGCAGTTTAGGGGGACTAGCTGACCTCGCCTACGAGCAGTACTTC. Protein product: CASSLGGLADLAYEQYF.

The V call is TRBV7-2, the J call TRBJ2-3, with 7 bases matching TRBD2. The CDR3 totals 18 residues. The V and J ends lost 1 base and 4 bases, in that order; junction bases with no gene match: 14. CDR1 and CDR2 (germline): SGHTA, FQGNSA. The CDR3 DNA follows: TGTGCCAGCAGCTTAGTGGGGCGACTGCGGGAGATCTCAGATACGCAGTATTTT. Encoded protein: CASSLVGRLREISDTQYF.

The chain employs TRBV6-5 and TRBJ2-1; 8 bases align to TRBD1. The CDR3 has 13 amino acids. Germline loops: CDR1 MNHEY, CDR2 SVGAGI. Germline trimming cut 7 bases from V and 6 bases from J; bases unmatched to any gene: 5. The CDR3 loop is CASKGTGTNEQFF. The CDR3 DNA is TGTGCCAGCAAAGGGACAGGTACCAATGAGCAGTTCTTC.

The chain employs TRBV7-6 and TRBJ2-7, with 9 nucleotides matching TRBD2. Germline V gene lookup returns CDR1 SGHVS and CDR2 FNYEAQ. Trimming removed 5 bases from V and 10 bases from J; junction bases left unmatched: 15. This CDR3 region has 15 residues. The CDR3 here is CASSQEGLAASQQYF. In DNA form, the CDR3 reads TGTGCCAGCAGCCAGGAGGGACTAGCCGCATCCCAACAGTACTTC.

This chain uses TRBV29-1 with TRBJ1-2; 8 positions match TRBD1. This CDR3 region has 13 residues. V lost 6 bases to trimming and J lost 5 bases; unmatched junction nucleotides: 8. Per the germline V gene, CDR1 is SQVTM and CDR2 is ANQGSEA. The CDR3 bases are TGCAGCGTATTACCGGGACAGGAATATGGCTACACCTTC. Translated: CSVLPGQEYGYTF.

The chain recombines TRBV7-3 with TRBJ2-1; 10 nucleotides align to TRBD2. Losses at the gene ends were 6 bases for V and 5 bases for J; bases not matched to a gene: 1. CDR1 and CDR2 (germline): SGHTA, FQGTGA. The CDR3 length is 13 residues. CDR3 sequence: CASRLAGDNEQFF. The CDR3 DNA reads TGTGCCAGCAGGCTAGCGGGGGACAATGAGCAGTTCTTC.

A word on this clone: Other DNA sequences from this sample encode an identical CDR3 as well. This rearrangement joins TRBV6-5 to TRBJ2-7; no definite D call. The CDR3 length is 13 residues. Germline V CDR1 and CDR2: MNHEY, SVGAGI. V was trimmed by 2 bases and J by 1 base, leaving 6 bases between them. Here the CDR3 reads CASSYGQSYEQYF. The CDR3 coding sequence is TGTGCCAGCAGTTACGGCCAATCCTACGAGCAGTACTTC.

The chain combines TRBV4-1 with TRBJ2-7; 8 nucleotides line up with TRBD2. This CDR3 spans 15 amino acids. The ends lost 4 bases at V and 3 bases at J; junction bases unmatched: 8. Germline V lookup: CDR1 MGHRA, CDR2 YSYEKL. The CDR3 reads CASSLVAGTNYEQYF. The CDR3 coding sequence is TGCGCCAGCAGCCTAGTAGCGGGGACAAACTACGAGCAGTACTTC.

The chain couples TRBV9 to TRBJ2-2, with 11 bases lining up with TRBD2. J was trimmed by 7 bases and V by 4 bases; bases with no gene match: 6. This CDR3 has 15 amino acids. From germline, CDR1 is SGDLS and CDR2 YYNGEE. CDR3 DNA sequence: TGTGCCAGCAGCTTAAGACTAGCGGGAAGCGGGGAGCTGTTTTTT. This translates into CASSLRLAGSGELFF.

This sequence joins TRBV30 and TRBJ1-5, with D perhaps matching TRBD1 (5 bases). Trimming removed 2 bases from V and 7 bases from J, with 12 bases in between. Germline assignment: CDR1 GTSNPN and CDR2 SVGIG (reference sequence). This CDR3 contains 13 residues. The CDR3, as DNA: TGTGCCTGGAGTCGGTTGGGGGGGCAGCCCCAGCATTTT. Translated: CAWSRLGGQPQHF.

The chain carries TRBV7-9 and TRBJ1-1; D is ambiguous. CDR1 SEHNR and CDR2 FQNEAQ come from the germline V gene (reference sequence). The CDR3 has 15 amino acids. Deletions cut 1 base from V and 0 bases from J, with 9 bases between. CDR3 in amino acids: CASSLEREMNTEAFF. The CDR3 DNA follows: TGTGCCAGCAGCTTAGAGAGAGAAATGAACACTGAAGCTTTCTTT.

The chain uses TRBV9 and TRBJ2-7, with 14 bases lining up with TRBD2. V lost 4 bases and J lost 3; bases outside the gene matches: 6. Germline CDR1 is SGDLS and CDR2 is YYNGEE. This CDR3 has 16 amino acids. The CDR3 spells CASSMGLAGVSYEQYF. CDR3 bases: TGTGCCAGCAGCATGGGACTAGCGGGAGTTAGCTACGAGCAGTACTTC.

The chain couples TRBV7-6 to TRBJ1-1; the D gene is possibly TRBD1 (6 bases). The CDR3 totals 15 residues. V lost 4 bases and J lost 2, with 14 bases in between. Looked up from germline, CDR1 is SGHVS and CDR2 is FNYEAQ. CDR3 sequence: CASSSGLGANTEAFF. The CDR3 coding sequence is TGTGCCAGCAGCTCAGGATTGGGGGCTAACACTGAAGCTTTCTTT. The full variable domain, completed using reference TRBV7-6 and TRBJ1-1, is GAGVSQSPRYKVTKRGQDVALRCDPISGHVSLYWYRQALGQGPEFLTYFNYEAQQDKSGLPNDRFSAERPEGSISTLTIQRTEQRDSAMYRCASSSGLGANTEAFFGQGTRLTVV.

The genes are TRBV2 and TRBJ2-1; 13 bases fit TRBD2. Germline V gene sequence: CDR1 SNHLY, CDR2 FYNNEI. There are 16 residues in the CDR3. The trim removed 4 bases at V and 2 bases at J, leaving 2 bases unmatched. CDR3: CASSVLAGGPYNEQFF. Written as DNA, the CDR3 is TGTGCCAGCAGTGTACTAGCGGGAGGGCCCTACAATGAGCAGTTCTTC.

The rearrangement links TRBV15 to TRBJ1-2; D gene uncertain. This CDR3 region has 15 residues. Per germline, CDR1 LNHNV and CDR2 YYDKDF (reference sequence). Deletions cut 2 bases from V and 0 bases from J, with 10 bases between. CDR3 sequence reads: CATSRHTDSNYGYTF. CDR3 bases: TGTGCCACCAGCAGACACACAGATTCTAACTATGGCTACACCTTC. Variable domain in full (rest from reference TRBV15 and TRBJ1-2): DAMVIQNPRYQVTQFGKPVTLSCSQTLNHNVMYWYQQKSSQAPKLLFHYYDKDFNNEADTPDNFQSRRPNTSFCFLDIRSPGLGDTAMYLCATSRHTDSNYGYTFGSGTRLTVV.

The gene calls are TRBV19 and TRBJ2-5; TRBD2 matches at 7 bases. This CDR3 comprises 16 residues. V lost 3 bases to trimming and J lost 4 bases; unmatched junction nucleotides: 11. Per germline, CDR1 LNHDA and CDR2 SQIVND (reference sequence). The CDR3 DNA follows: TGTGCCAGTAGTATTGAGTGGCGGGAGTTCGCAGAGACCCAGTACTTC. Encoded protein: CASSIEWREFAETQYF.

J is TRBJ2-7 and V is TRBV5-1, with 11 nucleotides matching TRBD2. After removal of 4 bases from V and 6 bases from J, the junction contained 21 bases not matched to a gene. The CDR3 is 19 residues long. CDR1 and CDR2 from the germline V gene are SGHRS and YFSETQ. The CDR3 bases are TGCGCCAGCAGCGTGAATCCGACGGAAACTACTAGCGGGGGTGCCGAGCAGTACTTC. Translation: CASSVNPTETTSGGAEQYF.

V gene TRBV5-6 combines with J gene TRBJ1-1; 9 nucleotides agree with TRBD1. Trimming cost V 3 bases and J 11 bases; bases outside gene matches: 14. This CDR3 is 15 amino acids long. The germline gives CDR1 SGHDT, CDR2 YYEEEE. In DNA, the CDR3 is TGTGCCAGCAGCTGGGAGCAGACAGGGGGGTTTCAGGCTTTCTTT. This encodes CASSWEQTGGFQAFF.

This sequence joins TRBV28 and TRBJ2-2, with TRBD1 matching over 7 bases. V lost 6 bases, J lost 2 bases, and 3 bases stayed unmatched. CDR3 length: 14 amino acids. Germline loops: CDR1 MDHEN, CDR2 SYDVKM. This CDR3 reads CASRSGGNTGELFF. The CDR3 region has the DNA TGTGCCAGCAGGTCAGGGGGAAACACCGGGGAGCTGTTTTTT.

This rearrangement joins TRBV4-1 to TRBJ2-7; 7 positions agree with TRBD1. The CDR3 sequence is 13 residues long. Germline V gene data show CDR1 as MGHRA and CDR2 as YSYEKL. Trimming cost V 5 bases and J 6 bases; bases outside gene matches: 7. The DNA of the CDR3 is TGCGCCAGCAGCTCCGGGACAGTGGGCGAGCAGTACTTC. This translates into CASSSGTVGEQYF.

CDR3 nucleotide sequence: TGTGCCAGCAGCTATAAGCTAACAGGGTTAAATGAAAAACTGTTTTTT. It yields the protein CASSYKLTGLNEKLFF. This chain links TRBV13 with TRBJ1-4; D perhaps matches TRBD1 (6 bases). Trimming pared 4 bases from V and 5 bases from J, leaving 17 bases between. The CDR3 is made up of 16 amino acids. Germline CDR1 and CDR2: PRHDT and FYEKMQ (reference sequence). Based on the CDR3 plus reference TRBV13 and TRBJ1-4, the full variable domain is AAGVIQSPRHLIKEKRETATLKCYPIPRHDTVYWYQQGPGQDPQFLISFYEKMQSDKGSIPDRFSAQQFSDYHSELNMSSLELGDSALYFCASSYKLTGLNEKLFFGSGTQLSVL.

The V gene is TRBV15, the J gene TRBJ1-1; D is uncertain. The CDR3 runs to 14 residues. CDR1 is LNHNV, CDR2 YYDKDF, per germline (reference sequence). V gave up 0 bases and J gave up 1 base, with 6 bases separating them. The CDR3 loop reads CATSRDFGNTEAFF. For the CDR3, the DNA is TGTGCCACCAGCAGAGATTTCGGGAACACTGAAGCTTTCTTT.

The chain is built from TRBV7-6 and TRBJ1-2, with a weak D call TRBD1 (5 bases). CDR3 size: 16 residues. Between the trimmed V and J ends, which lost 4 bases and 0 bases, there was a span of 15 bases. CDR1 is SGHVS, CDR2 FNYEAQ, per germline. The CDR3: CASSSLQGEANYGYTF. CDR3 DNA sequence: TGTGCCAGCAGCTCCCTCCAAGGGGAAGCTAACTATGGCTACACCTTC.

The count of this clone is one. This sequence joins TRBV7-8 and TRBJ1-5, with D tentatively TRBD1 (6 bases). Trimming removed 1 base from V and 7 bases from J, with 11 bases in between. This CDR3 is 14 amino acids long. Germline V gene data show CDR1 as SGHVS and CDR2 as FQNEAQ. CDR3 loop: CASSLDSRGQPQHF. The DNA of the CDR3 is TGTGCCAGCAGCTTAGACAGCAGGGGACAGCCCCAGCATTTT.

The rearrangement links TRBV7-2 to TRBJ2-1, with 8 bases aligning to TRBD2. From germline, CDR1 is SGHTA and CDR2 FQGNSA. The V segment lost 4 bases and the J segment 2 bases; nucleotides outside the gene matches: 1. The CDR3 covers 14 residues. CDR3 sequence reads: CASSSGLAYNEQFF. The CDR3 nucleotides are TGTGCCAGCAGCTCGGGACTAGCCTACAATGAGCAGTTCTTC.

This chain connects TRBV6-5 to TRBJ1-3, with 8 bases fitting TRBD1. V lost 5 bases, J lost 4 bases, and 7 bases stayed unmatched. Germline CDR1 reads MNHEY; CDR2 reads SVGAGI. The CDR3 is 15 amino acids. The CDR3 loop is CASSLTTGEGNTIYF. CDR3 DNA sequence: TGTGCCAGCAGTCTTACGACAGGGGAAGGAAACACCATATATTTT.

The chain carries TRBV9 and TRBJ1-2; no firm D call. The CDR3 has 14 residues. CDR1 and CDR2 from the germline V gene are SGDLS and YYNGEE. V was clipped by 0 bases and J by 8 bases, with 14 bases between them. The CDR3 spells CASSVAEFALGYTF. CDR3 nucleotides: TGTGCCAGCAGCGTAGCTGAGTTTGCCCTAGGCTACACCTTC.

The chain joins TRBV7-9 to TRBJ1-4; unclear D gene. CDR1 is SEHNR, CDR2 FQNEAQ, per germline (reference sequence). The CDR3 has 11 amino acids. V lost 1 base, J lost 17 bases, and 11 bases lay in between. CDR3 DNA sequence: TGTGCCAGCAGCTTAGACTATAGACTCTTTTTT. It specifies CASSLDYRLFF.

The chain has TRBV6-1 and TRBJ1-4; a weak D match, TRBD1 (5 bases). V was cut by 2 bases and J by 4 bases, with 8 bases left in between. CDR1 is MNHNS, CDR2 SASEGT, per germline. This CDR3 has 14 amino acids. CDR3 coding DNA: TGTGCCAGCAGTGAAAGGGGCTTTAATGAAAAACTGTTTTTT. It is translated as CASSERGFNEKLFF.